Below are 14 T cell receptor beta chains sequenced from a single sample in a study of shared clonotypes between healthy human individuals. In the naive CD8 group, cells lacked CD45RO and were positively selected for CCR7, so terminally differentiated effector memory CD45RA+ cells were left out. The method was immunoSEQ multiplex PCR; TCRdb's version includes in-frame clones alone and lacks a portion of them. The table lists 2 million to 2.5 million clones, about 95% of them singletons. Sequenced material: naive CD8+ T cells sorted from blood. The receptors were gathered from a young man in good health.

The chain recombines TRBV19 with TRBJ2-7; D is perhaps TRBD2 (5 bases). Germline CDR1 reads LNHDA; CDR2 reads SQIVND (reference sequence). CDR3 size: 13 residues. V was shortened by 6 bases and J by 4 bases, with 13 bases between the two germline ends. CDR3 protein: CASSHGRTYEQYF. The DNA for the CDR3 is TGTGCCAGTAGCCACGGTCGGACTTACGAGCAGTACTTC.

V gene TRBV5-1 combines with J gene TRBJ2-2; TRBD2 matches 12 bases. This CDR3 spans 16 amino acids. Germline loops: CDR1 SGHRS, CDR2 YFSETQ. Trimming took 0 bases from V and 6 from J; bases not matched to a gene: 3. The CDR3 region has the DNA TGCGCCAGCAGCTTGGAGACTAGCGGGAGTCCCGGGGAGCTGTTTTTT. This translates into CASSLETSGSPGELFF.

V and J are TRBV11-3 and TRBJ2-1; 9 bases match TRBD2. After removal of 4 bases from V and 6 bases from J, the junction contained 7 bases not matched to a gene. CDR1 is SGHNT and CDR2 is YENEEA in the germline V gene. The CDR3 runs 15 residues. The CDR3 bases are TGTGCCAGCAGCTGGGGGAGTAGCGGGGGCAATGAGCAGTTCTTC. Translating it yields CASSWGSSGGNEQFF. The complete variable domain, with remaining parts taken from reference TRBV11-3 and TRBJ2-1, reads EAGVVQSPRYKIIEKKQPVAFWCNPISGHNTLYWYLQNLGQGPELLIRYENEEAVDDSQLPKDRFSAERLKGVDSTLKIQPAELGDSAVYLCASSWGSSGGNEQFFGPGTRLTVL.

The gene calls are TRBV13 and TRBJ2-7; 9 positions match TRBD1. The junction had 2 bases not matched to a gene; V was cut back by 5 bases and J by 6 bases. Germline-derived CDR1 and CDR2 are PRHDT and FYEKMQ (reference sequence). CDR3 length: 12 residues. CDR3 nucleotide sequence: TGTGCCAGCAGCATGGACAGGGGCGAGCAGTACTTC. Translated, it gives CASSMDRGEQYF.

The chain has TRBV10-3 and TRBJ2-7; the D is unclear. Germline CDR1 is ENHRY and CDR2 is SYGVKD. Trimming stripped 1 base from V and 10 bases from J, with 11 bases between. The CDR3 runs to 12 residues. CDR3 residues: CAISELSVLQYF. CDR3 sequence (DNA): TGTGCCATCAGTGAGTTATCAGTTCTCCAGTACTTC.

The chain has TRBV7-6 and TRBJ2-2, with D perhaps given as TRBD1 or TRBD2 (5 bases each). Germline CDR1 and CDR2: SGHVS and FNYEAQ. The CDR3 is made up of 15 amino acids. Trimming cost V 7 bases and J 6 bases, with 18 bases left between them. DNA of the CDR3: TGTGCCAGCACTACCGGGACGGAGATCGCCGGGGAGCTGTTTTTT. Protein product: CASTTGTEIAGELFF.

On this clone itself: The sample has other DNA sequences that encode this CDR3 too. In nucleotides, the CDR3 is TGCGCCAGCAGCTTGGAGTTAGCGGGAGGGCCCACAGATACGCAGTATTTT. Translated: CASSLELAGGPTDTQYF. The chain uses TRBV5-1 and TRBJ2-3, with TRBD2 matching 11 bases. CDR3 length equals 17 residues. V dropped 0 bases and J dropped 2; count of bases not matched to a gene: 5. In germline, CDR1 is SGHRS, CDR2 YFSETQ.

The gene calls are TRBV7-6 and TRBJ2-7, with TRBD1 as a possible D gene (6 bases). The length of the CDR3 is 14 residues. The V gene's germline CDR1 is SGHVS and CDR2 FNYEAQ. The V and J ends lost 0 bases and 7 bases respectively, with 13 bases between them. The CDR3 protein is CASSLASGAGEQYF. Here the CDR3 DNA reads TGTGCCAGCAGCTTAGCGTCAGGGGCAGGGGAGCAGTACTTC. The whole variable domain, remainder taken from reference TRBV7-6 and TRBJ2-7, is GAGVSQSPRYKVTKRGQDVALRCDPISGHVSLYWYRQALGQGPEFLTYFNYEAQQDKSGLPNDRFSAERPEGSISTLTIQRTEQRDSAMYRCASSLASGAGEQYFGPGTRLTVT.

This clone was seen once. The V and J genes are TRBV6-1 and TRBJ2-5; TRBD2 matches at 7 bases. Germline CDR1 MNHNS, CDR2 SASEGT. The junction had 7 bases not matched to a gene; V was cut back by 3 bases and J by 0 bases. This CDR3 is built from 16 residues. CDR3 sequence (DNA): TGTGCCAGCAGTGAGTTAGAAGGGACTAACCAAGAGACCCAGTACTTC. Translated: CASSELEGTNQETQYF.

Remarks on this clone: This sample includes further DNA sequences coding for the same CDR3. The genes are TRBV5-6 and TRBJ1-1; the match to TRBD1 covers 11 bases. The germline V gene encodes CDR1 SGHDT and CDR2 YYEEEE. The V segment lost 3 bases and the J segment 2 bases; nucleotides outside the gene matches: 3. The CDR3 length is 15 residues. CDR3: CASSSWTGGNTEAFF. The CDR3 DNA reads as TGTGCCAGCAGCTCATGGACAGGGGGCAACACTGAAGCTTTCTTT.

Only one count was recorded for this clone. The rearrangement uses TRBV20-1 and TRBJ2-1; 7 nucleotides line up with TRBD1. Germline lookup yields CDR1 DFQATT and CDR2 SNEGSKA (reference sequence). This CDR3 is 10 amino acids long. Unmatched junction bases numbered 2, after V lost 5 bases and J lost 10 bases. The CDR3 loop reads CSAEDREQFF. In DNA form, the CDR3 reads TGCAGTGCTGAGGACAGGGAGCAGTTCTTC.

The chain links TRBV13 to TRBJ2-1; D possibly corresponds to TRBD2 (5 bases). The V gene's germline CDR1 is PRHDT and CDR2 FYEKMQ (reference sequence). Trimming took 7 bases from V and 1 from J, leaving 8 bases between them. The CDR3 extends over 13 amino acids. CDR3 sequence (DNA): TGTGCCAGCATAGGCGGGTCCTACAATGAGCAGTTCTTC. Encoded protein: CASIGGSYNEQFF.

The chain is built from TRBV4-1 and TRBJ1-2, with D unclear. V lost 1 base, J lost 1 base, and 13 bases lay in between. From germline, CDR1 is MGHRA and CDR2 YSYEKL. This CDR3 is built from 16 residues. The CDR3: CASSQAPIGINYGYTF. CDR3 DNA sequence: TGCGCCAGCAGCCAAGCCCCCATTGGGATTAACTATGGCTACACCTTC.

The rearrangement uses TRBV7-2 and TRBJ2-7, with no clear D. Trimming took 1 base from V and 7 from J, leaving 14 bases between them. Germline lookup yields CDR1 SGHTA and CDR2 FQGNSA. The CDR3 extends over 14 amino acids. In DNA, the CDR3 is TGTGCCAGCAGCTTAGAGGGCGGTCCTTGGGAGCAGTACTTC. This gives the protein CASSLEGGPWEQYF. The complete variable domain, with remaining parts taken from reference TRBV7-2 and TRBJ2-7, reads GAGVSQSPSNKVTEKGKDVELRCDPISGHTALYWYRQSLGQGLEFLIYFQGNSAPDKSGLPSDRFSAERTGGSVSTLTIQRTQQEDSAVYLCASSLEGGPWEQYFGPGTRLTVT.